The 9 T cell receptor beta chains reported below all come from one sample, sequenced in a study of blood T cell repertoires in COVID-19. The table came from immunoSEQ multiplex PCR; TCRdb's copy has only in-frame clones and leaves some out. The table records more than 300,000 clones, 90% to 95% of them present only once. Material for sequencing was PBMCs or T cells enriched from blood (not recorded which). The receptor set was obtained from a middle-aged woman who had been exposed to COVID-19.

The chain carries TRBV7-2 and TRBJ2-3; 7 positions match TRBD1. The CDR3 has 13 residues. Germline V lookup: CDR1 SGHTA, CDR2 FQGNSA. J was trimmed by 4 bases and V by 4 bases; bases with no gene match: 2. The CDR3 loop reads CASSSGQADTQYF. CDR3 DNA sequence: TGTGCCAGCAGCTCCGGACAGGCAGATACGCAGTATTTT.

The gene calls are TRBV27 and TRBJ2-3, with 7 bases identical to TRBD1. After removal of 2 bases from V and 11 bases from J, the junction contained 10 bases not matched to a gene. This CDR3 is 14 amino acids long. CDR1 is MNHEY and CDR2 is SMNVEV in the germline V gene (reference sequence). CDR3 nucleotide sequence: TGTGCCAGCAGTTTAAGGGGGCGAGGACTGGAGCAGTATTTT. This sequence encodes CASSLRGRGLEQYF.

The DNA of the CDR3 is TGTGCCAGCAGCCCGGTGGGGGGGGATAACAATGAGCAGTTCTTC. This encodes CASSPVGGDNNEQFF. The gene calls are TRBV5-4 and TRBJ2-1; 7 bases align to TRBD2. V lost 4 bases and J lost 5; bases outside the gene matches: 9. The CDR3 is made up of 15 amino acids. The V gene's germline CDR1 is SGHNT and CDR2 YYREEE (reference sequence).

The V gene is TRBV5-3, the J gene TRBJ2-5, with D possibly being TRBD1 (6 bases). TRBV5-3 carries the ORF label, with uncertain function. The CDR3 runs 14 residues. V dropped 2 bases and J dropped 5 bases, with 13 bases sitting between them. CDR3 in DNA: TGTGCCAGAAGCTTAGTCAGGGGCGGGGAGACCCAGTACTTC. This sequence encodes CARSLVRGGETQYF.

The genes are TRBV6-5 and TRBJ1-2, with TRBD1 matching over 12 bases. With V trimmed by 7 bases and J by 6 bases, 6 bases remained unmatched. The CDR3 runs 14 residues. In germline, CDR1 is MNHEY, CDR2 SVGAGI. The CDR3 sequence is CASTKGTGGDGYTF. Here the CDR3 DNA reads TGTGCCAGCACTAAAGGGACAGGGGGCGATGGCTACACCTTC.

The count of this clone is one. The chain recombines TRBV14 with TRBJ2-3; a weak D match, TRBD1 (6 bases). In germline, CDR1 is SGHDN, CDR2 FVKESK. There are 15 residues in the CDR3. The V end lost 1 base, the J end lost 0 bases, and 8 bases lay between the germline ends. CDR3 sequence (DNA): TGTGCCAGCAGCCAAGCTACAGGGAGCACAGATACGCAGTATTTT. As protein: CASSQATGSTDTQYF.

The chain uses TRBV7-6 and TRBJ2-3, with 8 bases identical to TRBD2. Germline lookup yields CDR1 SGHVS and CDR2 FNYEAQ. This CDR3 has 15 amino acids. V was pared by 6 bases and J by 0 bases, with 5 bases of the junction left unmatched. CDR3 amino acids: CASSSLAASTDTQYF. CDR3 sequence (DNA): TGTGCCAGCAGTTCACTAGCGGCTAGCACAGATACGCAGTATTTT.

The V gene is TRBV28, the J gene TRBJ2-7; 7 nucleotides line up with TRBD1. CDR1 is MDHEN and CDR2 is SYDVKM in the germline V gene. The CDR3 consists of 14 residues. V lost 5 bases, J lost 4 bases, and 8 bases stayed unmatched. CDR3 DNA: TGTGCCAGCAGTCTGACAGGGAAAATTTACGAGCAGTACTTC. This sequence encodes CASSLTGKIYEQYF.

The CDR3 bases are TGTGCCAGCAGCGCGGGCGGGGGGCCCTTTGCGGCTTTCTTT. Translated: CASSAGGGPFAAFF. The chain couples TRBV7-2 to TRBJ1-1; tentative D call: TRBD1 (6 bases). The CDR3 is made up of 14 amino acids. The V gene's germline CDR1 is SGHTA and CDR2 FQGNSA. V was trimmed by 5 bases and J by 11 bases, leaving 21 bases between them.